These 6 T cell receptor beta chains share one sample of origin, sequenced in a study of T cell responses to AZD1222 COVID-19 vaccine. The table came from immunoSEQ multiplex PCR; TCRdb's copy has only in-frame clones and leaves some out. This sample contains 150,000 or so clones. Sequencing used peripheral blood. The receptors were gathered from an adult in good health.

CDR3 sequence (DNA): TGTGCCAGCCTGGACCCACTGGCAGATACGCAGTATTTT. It specifies CASLDPLADTQYF. This chain uses TRBV6-5 with TRBJ2-3; unclear D gene. Germline V gives CDR1 MNHEY, CDR2 SVGAGI. The V end was cut by 8 bases, the J end by 4 bases, with 13 bases between. The CDR3 covers 13 residues.

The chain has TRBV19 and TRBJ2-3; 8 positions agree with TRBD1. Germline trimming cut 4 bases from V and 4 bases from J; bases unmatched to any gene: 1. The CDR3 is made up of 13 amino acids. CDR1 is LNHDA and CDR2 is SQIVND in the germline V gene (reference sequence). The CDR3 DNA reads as TGTGCCAGTAGTAGGACAGGGTCAGATACGCAGTATTTT. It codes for CASSRTGSDTQYF.

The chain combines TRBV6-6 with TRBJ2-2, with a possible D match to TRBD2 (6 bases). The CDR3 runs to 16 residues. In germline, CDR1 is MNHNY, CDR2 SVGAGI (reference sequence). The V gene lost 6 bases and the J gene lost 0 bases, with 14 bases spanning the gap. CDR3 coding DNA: TGTGCCAGCAGCCCTGGAGGGCTACCGAACACCGGGGAGCTGTTTTTT. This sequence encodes CASSPGGLPNTGELFF.

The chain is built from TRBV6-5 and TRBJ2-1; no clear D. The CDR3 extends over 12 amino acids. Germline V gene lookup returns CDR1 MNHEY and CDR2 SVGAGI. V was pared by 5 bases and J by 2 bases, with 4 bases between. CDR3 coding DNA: TGTGCCAGCAGTACCCCCTACAATGAGCAGTTCTTC. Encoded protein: CASSTPYNEQFF.

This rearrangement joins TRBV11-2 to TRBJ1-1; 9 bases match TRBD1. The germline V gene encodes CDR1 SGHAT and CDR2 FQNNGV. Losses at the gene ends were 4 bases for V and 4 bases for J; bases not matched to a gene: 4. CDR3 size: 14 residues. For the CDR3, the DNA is TGTGCCAGCAGCTGGACAGGGGTGTTCACTGAAGCTTTCTTT. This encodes CASSWTGVFTEAFF.

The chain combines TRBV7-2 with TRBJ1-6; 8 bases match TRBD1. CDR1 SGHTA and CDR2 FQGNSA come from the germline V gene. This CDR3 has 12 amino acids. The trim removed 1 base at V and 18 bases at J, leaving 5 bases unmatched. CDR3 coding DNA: TGTGCCAGCAGCTTAGAAAGGACAGGGCCCCACTTT. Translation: CASSLERTGPHF.